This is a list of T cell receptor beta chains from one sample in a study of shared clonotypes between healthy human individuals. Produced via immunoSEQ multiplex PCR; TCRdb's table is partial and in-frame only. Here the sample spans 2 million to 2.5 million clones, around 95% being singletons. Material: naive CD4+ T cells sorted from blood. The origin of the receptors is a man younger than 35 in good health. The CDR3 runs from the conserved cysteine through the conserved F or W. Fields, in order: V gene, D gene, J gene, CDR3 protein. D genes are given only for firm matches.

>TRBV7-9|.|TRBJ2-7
CASSRLRGQYEQYF
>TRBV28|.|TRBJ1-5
CASSLPAVPSNQPQHF
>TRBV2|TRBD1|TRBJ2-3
CASSERGPGTDTQYF
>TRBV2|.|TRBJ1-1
CASSEAPNTEAFF
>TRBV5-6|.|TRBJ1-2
CASLDSLKIFYGYTF
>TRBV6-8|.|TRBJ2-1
CASSPRDDFSYNEQFF
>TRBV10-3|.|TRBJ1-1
CAIQGGNTEAFF
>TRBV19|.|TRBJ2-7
CASSISRGTYEQYF
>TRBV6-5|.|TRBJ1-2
CASSYSVTGNYGYTF
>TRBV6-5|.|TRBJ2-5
CASSYSGYLKETQYF
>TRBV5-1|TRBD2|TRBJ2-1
CASSLVPAGGGNEQFF
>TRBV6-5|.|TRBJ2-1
CASTGNNEQFF
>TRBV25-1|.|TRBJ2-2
CASSRTGSNTGELFF
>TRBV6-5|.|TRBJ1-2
CASQRGANYGYTF
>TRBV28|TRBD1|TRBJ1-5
CASSSAGGANQPQHF
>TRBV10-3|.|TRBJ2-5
CAISESPTETQYF
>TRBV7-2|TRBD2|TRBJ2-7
CASSLGGLGSYEQYF
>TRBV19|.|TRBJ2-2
CASSIPSRVAGELFF
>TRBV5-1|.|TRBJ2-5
CASSDRETQYF
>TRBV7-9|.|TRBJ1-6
CASSLALSPLHF
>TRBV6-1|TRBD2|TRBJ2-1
CASSEPPLAGGPRNEQFF
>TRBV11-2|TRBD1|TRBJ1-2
CASSSYRGKDYGYTF
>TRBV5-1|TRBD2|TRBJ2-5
CASSHWGSGAQETQYF
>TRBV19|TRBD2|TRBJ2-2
CASSRQGRGNTGELFF
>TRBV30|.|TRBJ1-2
CAWSVGWTANYGYTF
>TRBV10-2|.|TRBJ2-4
CTSSDRRRGQDIQYF
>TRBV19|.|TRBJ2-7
CASSIGVSTGEQYF
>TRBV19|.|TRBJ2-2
CATRMDRNTGELFF
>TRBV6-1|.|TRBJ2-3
CASNTGFSTDTQYF
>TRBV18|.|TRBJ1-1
CASSLWENTEAFF
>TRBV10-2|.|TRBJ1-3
CASTEEWTPIGNTIYF
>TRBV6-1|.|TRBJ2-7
CASSDGAGGGYEQYF
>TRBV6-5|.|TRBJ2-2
CASSYSLQAGELFF
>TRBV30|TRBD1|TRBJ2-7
CAQGDRGRYEQYF
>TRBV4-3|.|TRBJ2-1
CASSQDTSSYNEQFF
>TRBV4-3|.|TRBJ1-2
CASSQGLQASNYGYTF
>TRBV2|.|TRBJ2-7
CASSAGQNYEQYF
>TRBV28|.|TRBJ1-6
CASSPPDRLDSPLHF
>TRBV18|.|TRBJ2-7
CASSPTSSTHEQYF
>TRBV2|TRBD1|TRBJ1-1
CASTGQGITEAFF
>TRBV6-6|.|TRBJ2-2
CASSYFQTRTGGELFF
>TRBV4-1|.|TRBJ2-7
CASSLPGGSHEQYF
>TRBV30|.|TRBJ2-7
CAWSGPYEQYF
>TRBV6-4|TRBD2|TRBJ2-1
CASADQPGLDYNEQFF
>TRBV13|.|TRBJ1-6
CASSLQRGYNSPLHF
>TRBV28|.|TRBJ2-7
CATGRGYEQYF
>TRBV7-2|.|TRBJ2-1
CASSPRMATQSSYNEQFF
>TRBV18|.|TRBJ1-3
CASSPWEGQNTIYF
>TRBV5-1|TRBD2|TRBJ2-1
CASSLAPGTSKPQYNEQFF
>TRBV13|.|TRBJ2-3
CASSLPPSSRTDTQYF
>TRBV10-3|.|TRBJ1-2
CATNGPGTIYGYTF
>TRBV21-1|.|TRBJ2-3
CASSKQGPDTQYF
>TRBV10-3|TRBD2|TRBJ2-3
CAISESTSGGGTQYF
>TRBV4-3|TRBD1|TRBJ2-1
CASSQDTSGQGINEQFF
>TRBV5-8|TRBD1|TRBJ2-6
CASSFDRGSGANVLTF
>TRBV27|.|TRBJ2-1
CASSFRGSSYNEQFF
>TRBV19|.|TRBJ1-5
CASSILSSGVHQPQHF
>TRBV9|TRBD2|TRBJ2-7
CASSPTASGSVGEQYF
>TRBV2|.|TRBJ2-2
CASRYANTGELFF
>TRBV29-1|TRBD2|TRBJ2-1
CSVEGWEGQSYNEQFF